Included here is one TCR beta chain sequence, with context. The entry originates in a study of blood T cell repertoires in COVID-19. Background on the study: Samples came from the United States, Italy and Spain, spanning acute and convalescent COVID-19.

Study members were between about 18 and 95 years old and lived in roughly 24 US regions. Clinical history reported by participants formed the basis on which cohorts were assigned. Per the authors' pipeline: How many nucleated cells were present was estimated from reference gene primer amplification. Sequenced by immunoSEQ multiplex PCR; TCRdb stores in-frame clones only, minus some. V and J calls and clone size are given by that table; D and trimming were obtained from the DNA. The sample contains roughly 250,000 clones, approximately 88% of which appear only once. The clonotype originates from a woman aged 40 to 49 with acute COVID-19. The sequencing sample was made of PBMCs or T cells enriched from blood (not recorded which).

Here the CDR3 reads CASSPWGDSNQPQHF. As DNA, the CDR3 is TGCGCCAGCAGCCCCTGGGGGGATAGCAATCAGCCCCAGCATTTT. J is TRBJ1-5 and V is TRBV5-1, with D maybe TRBD1 (5 bases). V lost 4 bases and J lost 0, with 11 bases in between. Germline loops: CDR1 SGHRS, CDR2 YFSETQ. There are 15 residues in the CDR3.